A selection of T cell receptor beta chains follows, all from one sample in a study of cytomegalovirus exposure and HLA in healthy donors. The table came from immunoSEQ multiplex PCR; TCRdb's copy has only in-frame clones and leaves some out. The sample lists about 89,000 clones, under 80% occurring once. Sequenced sample: PBMCs. Every receptor here comes from a male donor in good health and CMV-seronegative. The CDR3 runs from the conserved cysteine through the conserved F or W. The D gene is left open where the match is weak. Size values are once, few and many counts, or a class for expanded clones, and some rows have none.

TRBJ2-1 TRBV23-1 . . TGCGCCAGCAGCCATACCTTCCCCGGGATCGATGAGCAGTTCTTC CASSHTFPGIDEQFF
TRBJ2-1 TRBV9 TRBD2 once TGTGCCAGCAGCGTAGGGGCTAGCGGGAGGGTTGCGTATGAGCAGTTCTTC CASSVGASGRVAYEQFF
TRBJ1-2 TRBV5-1 TRBD1 . TGCGCCAGCAGCTACGGGACAGAGCCTTCGGTAGGGACCTTC CASSYGTEPSVGTF
TRBJ1-1 TRBV4-3 TRBD1 . TGCGCCAGCAGCCAAGGGGTAGGGGGCGTTGAAGCTTTCTTT CASSQGVGGVEAFF
TRBJ2-7 TRBV7-3 . . TGTGCCAGCAGGTCCTTGGGGGCCCCGGAGCAGTACTTC CASRSLGAPEQYF
TRBJ2-7 TRBV4-1 TRBD1 . TGCGCCAGCAGCCAAGATGGGGGACAGGGGTCCTACGAGCAGTACTTC CASSQDGGQGSYEQYF
TRBJ2-3 TRBV19 TRBD2 . TGTGCCAGTAGTCCGGGACTAGCGGGACAAGATACGCAGTATTTT CASSPGLAGQDTQYF
TRBJ1-4 TRBV4-1 TRBD1 . TGCGCCAGCAGCCAAAGAGTCCACAGGGGAACTAATGAAAAACTGTTTTTT CASSQRVHRGTNEKLFF
TRBJ2-7 TRBV7-2 TRBD2 few TGTGCCAGCAGCCCGCAGGTTGGAGCGGGAGGCGAGCAGTACTTC CASSPQVGAGGEQYF
TRBJ2-1 TRBV19 TRBD2 . TGTGCCAGTAGTATAGATCCAGGACTAGGCAATGAGCAGTTCTTC CASSIDPGLGNEQFF
TRBJ2-6 TRBV27 . few TGTGCCAGCAGTTTAACCCCACCGGGGGCTGGGGCCAACGTCCTGACTTTC CASSLTPPGAGANVLTF
TRBJ2-1 TRBV12-5 . few TGTGCTAGTGGTTTGAACATTAATGAGCAGTTCTTC CASGLNINEQFF
TRBJ1-1 TRBV7-2 TRBD1 . TGTGCCAGCAGGTTGACAGGGCCCGGGACTGAAGCTTTCTTT CASRLTGPGTEAFF
TRBJ1-2 TRBV4-1 TRBD1 . TGCGCCAGCAGCCAAGAGGACAGGGGCTATGGCTACACCTTC CASSQEDRGYGYTF
TRBJ2-5 TRBV28 TRBD2 . TGTGCCAGCAGTCCGAGACTAGCGTACCAAGAGACCCAGTACTTC CASSPRLAYQETQYF
TRBJ1-1 TRBV28 . . TGTGCCAGCAGTCTCCTATTGACTGAAGCTTTCTTT CASSLLLTEAFF
TRBJ1-2 TRBV27 . once TGTGCCAGCAGTTACGCCCGTAGCTATGGCTACACCTTC CASSYARSYGYTF
TRBJ1-2 TRBV30 . . TGTGCCTGGAGTGTCTCAGGGTGGGATGGCTACACCTTC CAWSVSGWDGYTF
TRBJ2-7 TRBV19 TRBD1 . TGTGCCAGTAGTTGGAGACAGGGGAGCTACGAGCAGTACTTC CASSWRQGSYEQYF
TRBJ2-7 TRBV29-1 TRBD1 . TGCAGCGTTGGACAGGGGAGCTCCTACGAGCAGTACTTC CSVGQGSSYEQYF
TRBJ1-5 TRBV6-1 TRBD1 . TGTGCCAGCATCCCTTCGGGACAGGGTATCCAGCCCCAGCATTTT CASIPSGQGIQPQHF
TRBJ2-1 TRBV28 TRBD1 once TGTGCCAGCAGTTTAGTACAGGGGAAGGGTGAGCAGTTCTTC CASSLVQGKGEQFF
TRBJ2-6 TRBV2 . . TGTGCCAGCAGTGGCGGGGATGGGGCCAACGTCCTGACTTTC CASSGGDGANVLTF
TRBJ1-2 TRBV9 . . TGTGCCAGCAGCGAGGGGGTACTCGGTGGCTACACCTTC CASSEGVLGGYTF
TRBJ2-1 TRBV28 TRBD1 once TGTGCCAGCAGGAACAGGGGGCTCTACAATGAGCAGTTCTTC CASRNRGLYNEQFF
TRBJ2-7 TRBV28 TRBD2 . TGTGCCAGCAGTACCACCGCACTAGCGGGGGTACTCTACGAGCAGTACTTC CASSTTALAGVLYEQYF
TRBJ2-7 TRBV6-6 . . TGTGCCAGCAGTTACAATCAATTAGGAGTCGACGAGCAGTACTTC CASSYNQLGVDEQYF
TRBJ2-6 TRBV5-6 . few TGTGCCAGCAGCTTGAGTGAGGCCTCTGGGGCCAACGTCCTGACTTTC CASSLSEASGANVLTF
TRBJ2-1 TRBV6-1 . . TGTGCCAGCAGAACCCCAGGTTCCCATGAGCAGTTCTTC CASRTPGSHEQFF
TRBJ2-7 TRBV6-1 . . TGTGCCAGCAGTGAACCTGCACAGATCAACTTC CASSEPAQINF
TRBJ2-7 TRBV5-6 TRBD2 . TGTGCCAGCAGCTTCCAGCCGGGACTAGCGGGAGGCGAGCAGTACTTC CASSFQPGLAGGEQYF
TRBJ2-1 TRBV9 TRBD1 . TGTGCCAGCAGCGTCGTTGGGACAGGGGAGGCTGAGCAGTTCTTC CASSVVGTGEAEQFF
TRBJ2-7 TRBV27 TRBD2 . TGTGCCAGCAGTTTGCGGCTAGCGGGAGGGACCGCTTGGCAGTACTTC CASSLRLAGGTAWQYF
TRBJ1-1 TRBV10-2 . . TGCGCCAGCAGTGAACAGGGAGGGGAAGCTTTCTTT CASSEQGGEAFF
TRBJ2-1 TRBV27 TRBD2 . TGTGCCAGCAGTTTTAACGGGGAGGGGCGGTTCTTC CASSFNGEGRFF
TRBJ2-3 TRBV5-1 . . TGCGCCAGCAGCTTGCAGACAACTAGCACAGATACGCAGTATTTT CASSLQTTSTDTQYF
TRBJ1-3 TRBV19 TRBD1 . TGTGCCAGTAGAGGACAGGCCCCTCTCTCTGGAAACACCATATATTTT CASRGQAPLSGNTIYF
TRBJ2-5 TRBV29-1 . . TGCAGCGTTGAACCGGAAGGGGCCCAAGAGACCCAGTACTTC CSVEPEGAQETQYF
TRBJ2-5 TRBV9 . . TGTGCCAGCAGCCCTTGGGGCAGGGGAAGGGAGACCCAGTACTTC CASSPWGRGRETQYF
TRBJ2-7 TRBV4-1 TRBD2 . TGCGCCAGCAGCCAAGATTTAGCGGGAGTGGTATACGAGCAGTACTTC CASSQDLAGVVYEQYF
TRBJ1-4 TRBV6-5 TRBD1 . TGTGCCAGCAGGTCACAGGGGAGACGTAATGAAAAACTGTTTTTT CASRSQGRRNEKLFF
TRBJ2-7 TRBV6-1 TRBD2 once TGTGCCAGCGGAAACAAGCGGGAGTCCCCCTACGAGCAGTACTTC CASGNKRESPYEQYF
TRBJ2-1 TRBV7-9 . few TGTGCCAGCAGCTTAATTGGAGAGGACAATGAGCAGTTCTTC CASSLIGEDNEQFF
TRBJ2-3 TRBV2 TRBD1 . TGTGCCAGCAATGCGGGACAGGGGCCCACAGATACGCAGTATTTT CASNAGQGPTDTQYF
TRBJ2-2 TRBV7-9 TRBD2 . TGTGCCAGCACCCCCGGGTCTAGCGGGACCGGGGAGCTGTTTTTT CASTPGSSGTGELFF
TRBJ2-1 TRBV5-1 TRBD2 . TGCGCCAGCAAGACTAGCGGGAGGCGCAATGAGCAGTTCTTC CASKTSGRRNEQFF
TRBJ2-2 TRBV9 TRBD2 . TGTGCCAGCAGCGTAGCGCGGGCTAGCGGGACCTTCGCGAACACCGGGGAGCTGTTTTTT CASSVARASGTFANTGELFF
TRBJ2-2 TRBV4-1 . . TGCGCCAGCAGCCCACCCCCCCGACAGACGAACACCGGGGAGCTGTTTTTT CASSPPPRQTNTGELFF
TRBJ2-7 TRBV19 TRBD2 few TGTGCCAGTTCAAGCGGGAGGGCCTACGAGCAGTACTTC CASSSGRAYEQYF
TRBJ2-7 TRBV7-3 TRBD1 few TGTGCCAGCAGCTTAATAGGGACAGGGGCTCCCTACGAGCAGTACTTC CASSLIGTGAPYEQYF
TRBJ1-2 TRBV2 TRBD1 . TGTGCCAGCAGTGACCACCCAGGGGGGAGGTATGGCTACACCTTC CASSDHPGGRYGYTF